This passage covers 28 T cell receptor beta chains from one sample sequenced in a study of blood T cell repertoires in COVID-19. Clones were read by immunoSEQ multiplex PCR, and TCRdb kept only the in-frame ones, dropping some. The profile shows roughly 220,000 clones, 86% of them singletons. The sequenced material came from PBMCs or T cells enriched from blood (not recorded which). The receptor set was obtained from a woman between 35 and 50 years old with acute COVID-19.

The chain carries TRBV9 and TRBJ1-3; TRBD1 is a possible D gene (6 bases). The CDR3 extends over 15 amino acids. The germline gives CDR1 SGDLS, CDR2 YYNGEE. V shed 0 bases and J shed 4 bases, with 11 bases lying between them. The CDR3 is CASSVGSGTGNTIYF. In nucleotides, the CDR3 is TGTGCCAGCAGCGTAGGATCGGGGACAGGAAACACCATATATTTT.

The chain links TRBV7-8 to TRBJ1-2; D might be TRBD1 (5 bases). Trimming stripped 5 bases from V and 7 bases from J, with 11 bases between. This CDR3 is 12 amino acids long. Germline V lookup: CDR1 SGHVS, CDR2 FQNEAQ. This chain's CDR3 is CASSPLQGGYTF. DNA for the CDR3: TGTGCCAGCAGCCCGCTGCAGGGTGGCTACACCTTC.

V is TRBV2 and J is TRBJ1-2; no clear D gene. The CDR3 runs to 14 residues. Germline CDR1 reads SNHLY; CDR2 reads FYNNEI. Trimming took 6 bases from V and 4 from J, leaving 15 bases between them. DNA of the CDR3: TGTGCCAGCAGCGACCGGGGAGAGGGCTATGGCTACACCTTC. It encodes CASSDRGEGYGYTF. The full variable domain, with the rest looked up from reference TRBV2 and TRBJ1-2, is EPEVTQTPSHQVTQMGQEVILRCVPISNHLYFYWYRQILGQKVEFLVSFYNNEISEKSEIFDDQFSVERPDGSNFTLKIRSTKLEDSAMYFCASSDRGEGYGYTFGSGTRLTVV.

J is TRBJ2-1 and V is TRBV5-8; D may be TRBD2 (5 bases). The V and J ends lost 2 bases and 0 bases respectively, with 12 bases between them. Germline CDR1 is SGHTS and CDR2 is YDEGEE. This CDR3 comprises 16 residues. CDR3 residues: CASSFRGGPSYNEQFF. Written as DNA, the CDR3 is TGTGCCAGCAGCTTTAGAGGCGGGCCCTCCTACAATGAGCAGTTCTTC. The whole variable domain, filled in from reference TRBV5-8 and TRBJ2-1, reads EAGVTQSPTHLIKTRGQQATLRCSPISGHTSVYWYQQALGLGLQFLLWYDEGEERNRGNFPPRFSGRQFPNYSSELNVNALELEDSALYLCASSFRGGPSYNEQFFGPGTRLTVL.

V usage is TRBV5-1 and J usage is TRBJ1-2, with TRBD1 matching 7 bases. The J segment lost 1 base and the V segment lost 0 bases, leaving 3 bases of the junction unmatched. Germline assignment: CDR1 SGHRS and CDR2 YFSETQ. CDR3 length: 15 amino acids. The CDR3 sequence: CASSLGDRLNYGYTF. The CDR3 DNA sequence: TGCGCCAGCAGCTTGGGGGACAGACTTAACTATGGCTACACCTTC.

This clone came up a few times. This sequence joins TRBV19 and TRBJ1-5; weak D call: TRBD1 (6 bases). Trimming stripped 8 bases from V and 2 bases from J, with 13 bases between. The length of the CDR3 is 14 residues. The germline V gene has CDR1 LNHDA and CDR2 SQIVND (reference sequence). The CDR3 loop reads CASEGVFGNQPQHF. CDR3 bases: TGTGCCAGTGAGGGGGTCTTTGGCAATCAGCCCCAGCATTTT.

The chain carries TRBV9 and TRBJ1-6, with D tentatively TRBD1 (5 bases). Germline V gives CDR1 SGDLS, CDR2 YYNGEE. There are 14 residues in the CDR3. Trimming cost V 4 bases and J 13 bases, with 18 bases left between them. The CDR3 here is CASSQISDSQPLHF. CDR3 DNA sequence: TGTGCCAGCAGCCAAATCAGTGACAGCCAGCCCCTCCACTTT.

J is TRBJ1-3 and V is TRBV11-2; a weak D match, TRBD1 (5 bases). The CDR3 loop spans 15 amino acids. Trimming left V 3 bases short and J 1 base short, with 10 bases between. Germline V gives CDR1 SGHAT, CDR2 FQNNGV. CDR3 DNA: TGTGCCAGCAGCTTCAGGGAATGGTCTGGAAACACCATATATTTT. It specifies CASSFREWSGNTIYF.

V and J are TRBV7-8 and TRBJ2-7; TRBD2 agrees at 8 bases. V was pared by 5 bases and J by 2 bases, with 8 bases of the junction left unmatched. Germline V CDR1 and CDR2: SGHVS, FQNEAQ. This CDR3 comprises 15 residues. CDR3 in DNA: TGTGCCAGCAGCCGCCCCGGGGGGGGCACCTACGAGCAGTACTTC. Its protein product is CASSRPGGGTYEQYF.

The chain joins TRBV10-3 to TRBJ2-7; 9 positions agree with TRBD2. In germline, CDR1 is ENHRY, CDR2 SYGVKD. Trimming removed 2 bases from V and 5 bases from J; junction bases left unmatched: 4. The CDR3 length is 14 residues. CDR3 amino acids: CAISEMASGNEQYF. The CDR3 DNA reads as TGTGCCATCAGTGAGATGGCTAGCGGGAACGAGCAGTACTTC.

This sequence joins TRBV5-1 and TRBJ2-3; 9 nucleotides line up with TRBD2. CDR3 length equals 15 residues. V trimming: 4 bases; J trimming: 2 bases; junction bases outside the gene matches: 5. Germline V lookup: CDR1 SGHRS, CDR2 YFSETQ. CDR3 sequence: CASSPAGGSTDTQYF. In DNA, the CDR3 is TGCGCCAGCAGCCCAGCGGGGGGCTCCACAGATACGCAGTATTTT.

The table lists this clone with a few counts. The chain combines TRBV5-1 with TRBJ2-3; the D is unclear. Trimming stripped 4 bases from V and 0 bases from J, with 15 bases between. The CDR3 runs 16 residues. CDR1 SGHRS and CDR2 YFSETQ come from the germline V gene. CDR3 DNA sequence: TGCGCCAGCAGCACTGGTAGCAGTACTAGCACAGATACGCAGTATTTT. Amino acid sequence: CASSTGSSTSTDTQYF.

V and J are TRBV6-4 and TRBJ2-1; TRBD1 aligns across 9 bases. This CDR3 is 13 amino acids long. The V segment lost 0 bases and the J segment 13 bases; nucleotides outside the gene matches: 4. CDR1 is MRHNA, CDR2 SNTAGT, per germline. The CDR3 coding sequence is TGTGCCAGCAGTGACTCGGGGACAGGGTTTCAGTTCTTC. This encodes CASSDSGTGFQFF.

The chain combines TRBV5-4 with TRBJ2-3; 9 nucleotides align to TRBD1. V lost 4 bases to trimming and J lost 12 bases; unmatched junction nucleotides: 6. CDR3 size: 12 residues. Per germline, CDR1 SGHNT and CDR2 YYREEE (reference sequence). CDR3 residues: CASSPDRGGQYF. As DNA, the CDR3 is TGTGCCAGCAGCCCGGACAGGGGCGGACAGTATTTT. Full variable domain (outside the CDR3, taken from reference TRBV5-4 and TRBJ2-3): ETGVTQSPTHLIKTRGQQVTLRCSSQSGHNTVSWYQQALGQGPQFIFQYYREEENGRGNFPPRFSGLQFPNYSSELNVNALELDDSALYLCASSPDRGGQYFGPGTRLTVL.

The DNA for the CDR3 is TGTGCCAGCAGCCCAAGTTTGGGGGGAGCTCAGCCCCAGCATTTT. This gives the protein CASSPSLGGAQPQHF. The chain uses TRBV9 and TRBJ1-5, with D perhaps matching TRBD1 (5 bases). This CDR3 comprises 15 residues. V was cut by 4 bases and J by 6 bases, with 17 bases left in between. CDR1 and CDR2 (germline): SGDLS, YYNGEE.

The genes are TRBV27 and TRBJ1-3; 10 nucleotides align to TRBD1. CDR3 length equals 19 residues. V was clipped by 4 bases and J by 2 bases; unmatched bases: 14. Germline lookup yields CDR1 MNHEY and CDR2 SMNVEV (reference sequence). The CDR3 nucleotides are TGTGCCAGCAGTTCCTATTCCCGGGACAGGGGAATTGCTGGAAACACCATATATTTT. Translation gives CASSSYSRDRGIAGNTIYF.

This rearrangement joins TRBV2 to TRBJ1-2; D possibly corresponds to TRBD1 (6 bases). V was pared by 6 bases and J by 7 bases, with 15 bases between. The length of the CDR3 is 13 residues. Germline loops: CDR1 SNHLY, CDR2 FYNNEI. DNA for the CDR3: TGTGCCAGCAGCACCAGGGGAACGAGTGGCTACACCTTC. Amino acid sequence: CASSTRGTSGYTF.

The genes are TRBV14 and TRBJ1-3; 8 positions agree with TRBD1. The ends lost 5 bases at V and 2 bases at J; junction bases unmatched: 11. Germline V CDR1 and CDR2: SGHDN, FVKESK. This CDR3 has 17 residues. CDR3 sequence (DNA): TGTGCCAGCAGCAAGAGGACAGGGCCCTCACCTGGAAACACCATATATTTT. It translates to CASSKRTGPSPGNTIYF. The full variable domain, with the rest looked up from reference TRBV14 and TRBJ1-3, is EAGVTQFPSHSVIEKGQTVTLRCDPISGHDNLYWYRRVMGKEIKFLLHFVKESKQDESGMPNNRFLAERTGGTYSTLKVQPAELEDSGVYFCASSKRTGPSPGNTIYFGEGSWLTVV.

V gene TRBV15 combines with J gene TRBJ2-5, with D possibly being TRBD2 (5 bases). This CDR3 is built from 15 residues. The germline gives CDR1 LNHNV, CDR2 YYDKDF (reference sequence). Trimming shortened V by 6 bases and J by 7 bases, and 21 bases separated the two germline ends. DNA of the CDR3: TGTGCCACCAGTACCCGGAAGGCCCCGAGCGGGACCCAGTACTTC. It yields the protein CATSTRKAPSGTQYF.

The chain employs TRBV19 and TRBJ1-1; tentatively, D is TRBD1 (5 bases). This CDR3 region has 15 residues. Trimming left V 3 bases short and J 0 bases short, with 11 bases between. CDR1 LNHDA and CDR2 SQIVND come from the germline V gene (reference sequence). For the CDR3, the DNA is TGTGCCAGTAGTATCGGGGGGTTAATGAACACTGAAGCTTTCTTT. Translation gives CASSIGGLMNTEAFF.

V usage is TRBV25-1 and J usage is TRBJ1-1; perhaps TRBD1 as D (6 bases). V was cut by 4 bases and J by 7 bases, with 22 bases left in between. This CDR3 contains 16 residues. Per the germline V gene, CDR1 is MGHDK and CDR2 is SYGVNS. This CDR3 is CASSGTGPGESDEAFF. The CDR3 coding sequence is TGTGCCAGCAGTGGAACAGGGCCCGGTGAAAGTGATGAAGCTTTCTTT.

This clone was seen just once. V is TRBV12-3 or TRBV12-4 and J is TRBJ2-1, with 8 bases identical to TRBD2. The CDR3 runs 11 residues. V trimming: 4 bases; J trimming: 15 bases; junction bases outside the gene matches: 5. The CDR3: CASSWGLGPFF. As DNA, the CDR3 is TGTGCCAGCAGTTGGGGACTAGGGCCGTTCTTC.

This sequence joins TRBV27 and TRBJ1-5; D is ambiguous. CDR1 and CDR2 from the germline V gene are MNHEY and SMNVEV (reference sequence). V was trimmed by 0 bases and J by 4 bases, leaving 7 bases between them. This CDR3 has 14 residues. CDR3 DNA: TGTGCCAGCAGTTTATCAGGAGGGAATCAGCCCCAGCATTTT. Its translation is CASSLSGGNQPQHF.

The chain recombines TRBV7-2 with TRBJ2-4; 15 bases match TRBD2. In germline, CDR1 is SGHTA, CDR2 FQGNSA. The CDR3 is made up of 18 amino acids. J gave up 0 bases and V 5 bases, and 5 bases lay outside the gene matches. The CDR3 nucleotides are TGTGCCAGCAGCCCCGGACTAGCGGGGGGGCTAGCCAAAAACATTCAGTACTTC. Protein sequence: CASSPGLAGGLAKNIQYF.

A remark on this clone: Other DNA sequences of this sample code for an identical CDR3. The V and J genes are TRBV6-5 and TRBJ1-1; D is possibly TRBD1 (5 bases). The CDR3 has 15 amino acids. Germline V gives CDR1 MNHEY, CDR2 SVGAGI. V was shortened by 0 bases and J by 0 bases, with 8 bases between the two germline ends. CDR3 DNA sequence: TGTGCCAGCAGTTACTCAAGGGGCTTGAACACTGAAGCTTTCTTT. It translates to CASSYSRGLNTEAFF.

This chain connects TRBV7-9 to TRBJ1-6; 9 bases align to TRBD1. V lost 1 base to trimming and J lost 9 bases; unmatched junction nucleotides: 1. CDR1 and CDR2 (germline): SEHNR, FQNEAQ (reference sequence). This CDR3 comprises 14 residues. CDR3 protein: CASSLEGQGSPLHF. The CDR3 DNA is TGTGCCAGCAGCTTAGAGGGACAGGGTTCACCCCTCCACTTT.

V usage is TRBV6-5 and J usage is TRBJ2-3; weak D call: TRBD2 (7 bases). Trimming took off 1 base at V and 3 bases at J, with 11 bases between the two ends. Germline CDR1 and CDR2: MNHEY and SVGAGI. This CDR3 region has 15 residues. The DNA for the CDR3 is TGTGCCAGCAGTTACTTAGGGGGGGCAACAGATACGCAGTATTTT. This encodes CASSYLGGATDTQYF.

This chain uses TRBV27 with TRBJ2-7; D gene ambiguous. Germline loops: CDR1 MNHEY, CDR2 SMNVEV (reference sequence). V was clipped by 2 bases and J by 8 bases, with 13 bases between them. The CDR3 runs 13 residues. The CDR3 loop is CASSLARSMKQYV. As DNA, the CDR3 is TGTGCCAGCAGTTTAGCCCGGAGCATGAAGCAGTACGTC.